The 14 T cell receptor beta chains below all came from one sample that was sequenced in a study of blood T cell repertoires in COVID-19. Here immunoSEQ multiplex PCR was the method, and the copy in TCRdb shows in-frame clones only, minus some. The repertoire includes 250,000 or so clones, 70% to 90% of them detected once, and 10% to 14% sits in the top ten. The sample was PBMCs or T cells enriched from blood (not recorded which). The receptors were gathered from a man younger than 45 who had recovered from COVID-19.

This sequence joins TRBV24-1 and TRBJ2-1; 8 nucleotides line up with TRBD2. V was pared by 7 bases and J by 8 bases, with 9 bases of the junction left unmatched. Per the germline V gene, CDR1 is KGHDR and CDR2 is SFDVKD. The CDR3 has 14 amino acids. CDR3 protein: CATRGTARGDEQFF. CDR3 in DNA: TGTGCCACCAGGGGGACGGCGCGGGGGGATGAGCAGTTCTTC.

In its sample, this clone was seen a few times. CDR3 region: CASSWGRDYGNEQFF. The CDR3 coding sequence is TGTGCCAGCAGCTGGGGCCGGGACTACGGGAATGAGCAGTTCTTC. The genes are TRBV5-8 and TRBJ2-1; 7 bases match TRBD2. V lost 3 bases, J lost 7 bases, and 10 bases stayed unmatched. The CDR3 is 15 residues long. Per the germline V gene, CDR1 is SGHTS and CDR2 is YDEGEE. Complete variable domain (other parts from reference TRBV5-8 and TRBJ2-1): EAGVTQSPTHLIKTRGQQATLRCSPISGHTSVYWYQQALGLGLQFLLWYDEGEERNRGNFPPRFSGRQFPNYSSELNVNALELEDSALYLCASSWGRDYGNEQFFGPGTRLTVL.

The chain combines TRBV2 with TRBJ2-2; D gene ambiguous. This CDR3 is 12 amino acids long. Germline assignment: CDR1 SNHLY and CDR2 FYNNEI. Trimming pared 4 bases from V and 5 bases from J, leaving 5 bases between. CDR3 sequence reads: CASSVLTGELFF. CDR3 bases: TGTGCCAGCAGTGTCTTGACCGGGGAGCTGTTTTTT.

This chain connects TRBV7-2 to TRBJ2-1; D call uncertain. The V gene lost 4 bases and the J gene lost 10 bases, with 17 bases spanning the gap. Germline V gene data show CDR1 as SGHTA and CDR2 as FQGNSA. The CDR3 totals 14 residues. CDR3: CASSSALAAKEQFF. The CDR3 DNA follows: TGTGCCAGCAGCTCCGCCTTGGCGGCCAAGGAGCAGTTCTTC.

The chain recombines TRBV5-8 with TRBJ1-6; D call uncertain. CDR1 is SGHTS and CDR2 is YDEGEE in the germline V gene. V gave up 0 bases and J gave up 8 bases, with 12 bases separating them. The length of the CDR3 is 15 residues. This chain's CDR3 is CASSLGSLSHSPLHF. The CDR3 DNA sequence: TGTGCCAGCAGCTTGGGGTCCCTATCCCATTCACCCCTCCACTTT.

J is TRBJ2-7 and V is TRBV28; TRBD2 matches at 14 bases. This CDR3 contains 18 residues. After removal of 4 bases from V and 2 bases from J, the junction contained 10 bases not matched to a gene. CDR1 and CDR2 (germline): MDHEN, SYDVKM. CDR3 nucleotides: TGTGCCAGCAGTTCCTCAGGACTAGCGGGAGGTATCCCCTACGAGCAGTACTTC. Protein sequence: CASSSSGLAGGIPYEQYF.

This sequence joins TRBV7-9 and TRBJ1-1, with TRBD1 matching over 9 bases. The CDR3 length is 17 residues. J was trimmed by 2 bases and V by 5 bases; bases with no gene match: 12. The germline CDR1 and CDR2 sequences are SEHNR and FQNEAQ (reference sequence). CDR3 DNA: TGTGCCAGCAGCCCGAGGATTCGGGACAGGGTTAACACTGAAGCTTTCTTT. It encodes CASSPRIRDRVNTEAFF.

V is TRBV5-5 and J is TRBJ1-6; TRBD1 is a possible D gene (6 bases). Per germline, CDR1 SGHKS and CDR2 YYEKEE (reference sequence). V lost 2 bases and J 0 bases, leaving 9 bases between the germline ends. CDR3 length equals 16 residues. The CDR3, as DNA: TGTGCCAGCAGCTTACAGGGTGGCTCCTATAATTCACCCCTCCACTTT. Translating it yields CASSLQGGSYNSPLHF.

The count of this clone is one. Here the CDR3 reads CASSDLGDRELTYEQYF. The DNA for the CDR3 is TGTGCCAGCAGCGATCTTGGCGACAGGGAACTAACCTACGAGCAGTACTTC. The chain links TRBV6-4 to TRBJ2-7; TRBD1 matches at 7 bases. Germline trimming cut 6 bases from V and 2 bases from J; bases unmatched to any gene: 16. Germline loops: CDR1 MRHNA, CDR2 SNTAGT. The CDR3 loop spans 17 amino acids.

This chain uses TRBV12-3 or TRBV12-4 with TRBJ2-5, with TRBD1 matching over 7 bases. CDR3 length equals 13 residues. V lost 3 bases and J lost 2; bases outside the gene matches: 0. In DNA form, the CDR3 reads TGTGCCAGCAGTTTGGGACAGCAAGAGACCCAGTACTTC. The encoded protein is CASSLGQQETQYF.

The CDR3 bases are TGTGCCAGTAGCCAGCCGACAGGGAACACCGGGGAGCTGTTTTTT. Translation: CASSQPTGNTGELFF. V is TRBV19 and J is TRBJ2-2, with a weak D call TRBD1 (6 bases). Trimming pared 6 bases from V and 1 base from J, leaving 12 bases between. The CDR3 covers 15 residues. Germline CDR1 LNHDA, CDR2 SQIVND (reference sequence).

The chain has TRBV27 and TRBJ2-3; 10 bases fit TRBD2. CDR3 length equals 15 residues. Germline trimming cut 1 base from V and 7 bases from J; bases unmatched to any gene: 5. Germline CDR1 is MNHEY and CDR2 is SMNVEV (reference sequence). CDR3 sequence: CASSLLRTSGNTQYF. In DNA, the CDR3 is TGTGCCAGCAGTTTATTGAGGACTAGCGGAAATACGCAGTATTTT.

The chain combines TRBV19 with TRBJ1-1; D not resolved. This CDR3 has 13 amino acids. Trimming removed 1 base at V and 1 base at J, with 4 bases between. CDR1 LNHDA and CDR2 SQIVND come from the germline V gene (reference sequence). CDR3 in amino acids: CASSIGQNTEAFF. Here the CDR3 DNA reads TGTGCCAGTAGTATAGGACAGAACACTGAAGCTTTCTTT.

The rearrangement uses TRBV23-1 and TRBJ1-5; D remains unclear. TRBV23-1 is assigned to the ORF class and has an uncertain function. V was trimmed by 11 bases and J by 2 bases, leaving 10 bases between them. This CDR3 has 12 residues. As DNA, the CDR3 is TGCGCCCACGAGGAGTGCAATCAGCCCCAGCATTTT. This codes for CAHEECNQPQHF.